This T cell receptor beta chain comes out of a study of blood T cell repertoires in COVID-19. On the study more broadly: Samples taken during acute and convalescent COVID-19 were collected in the United States, Italy and Spain. PBMCs, B-cell-depleted T cells, or T cells were the source of the cDNA or gDNA that made up the material.

Per the original methods: Reference gene primer amplification gave estimated nucleated cell counts. The method was immunoSEQ multiplex PCR; TCRdb's version includes in-frame clones alone and lacks a portion of them. V, J and clone size are taken as reported in that table, and D and trimming were inferred from the DNA itself. The sample yields around 310,000 clones, 89% seen once. This CDR3 region has 15 residues. The junction had 11 bases not matched to a gene; V was cut back by 6 bases and J by 3 bases. Germline assignment: CDR1 SGHTA and CDR2 FQGNSA. The rearrangement joins TRBV7-2 to TRBJ2-7; TRBD2 matches at 7 bases. This sequence originates from a woman aged 55-69 years with acute or convalescent COVID-19. Sequenced: peripheral blood. CDR3 nucleotide sequence: TGTGCCAGCAGTTTTACTAGCGACAATTACTACGAGCAGTACTTC. It yields the protein CASSFTSDNYYEQYF.